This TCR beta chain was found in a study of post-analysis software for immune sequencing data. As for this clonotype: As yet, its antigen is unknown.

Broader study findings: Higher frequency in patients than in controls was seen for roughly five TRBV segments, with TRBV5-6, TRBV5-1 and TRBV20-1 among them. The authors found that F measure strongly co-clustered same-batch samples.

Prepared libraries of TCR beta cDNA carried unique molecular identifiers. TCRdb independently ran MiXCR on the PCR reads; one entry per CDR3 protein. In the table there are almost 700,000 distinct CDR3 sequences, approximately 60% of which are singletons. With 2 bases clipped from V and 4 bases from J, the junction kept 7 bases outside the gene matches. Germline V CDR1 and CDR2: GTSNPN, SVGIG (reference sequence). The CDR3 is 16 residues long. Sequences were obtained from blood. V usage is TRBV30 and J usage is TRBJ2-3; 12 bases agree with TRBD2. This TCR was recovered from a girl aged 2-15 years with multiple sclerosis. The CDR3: CAWSPGLAGTADTQYF. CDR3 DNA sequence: TGTGCCTGGAGTCCTGGACTAGCGGGAACCGCAGATACGCAGTATTTT.